These 6 T cell receptor beta chains were sequenced from one sample in a study of T cell clones after liver transplantation. The data were produced by immunoSEQ multiplex PCR, yet TCRdb's version contains in-frame clones alone and is incomplete. The data contain more than 95,000 clones, roughly 80% of them singletons. Material: CD4+ T cells from blood, obtained before liver transplant. The source is a human donor who received a liver transplant.

The chain uses TRBV7-9 and TRBJ1-2; the D is unclear. The V gene lost 5 bases and the J gene lost 2 bases, with 9 bases spanning the gap. Germline lookup yields CDR1 SEHNR and CDR2 FQNEAQ (reference sequence). CDR3 length equals 13 residues. The CDR3 DNA is TGTGCCAGCAGCCTGCCTGGGAACTATGGCTACACCTTC. Its translation is CASSLPGNYGYTF.

This chain joins TRBV7-2 and TRBJ2-5; the match to TRBD2 covers 13 bases. Germline assignment: CDR1 SGHTA and CDR2 FQGNSA. The CDR3 length is 14 residues. The V gene end was trimmed by 0 bases and the J gene end by 13 bases; junction bases not matched to a gene: 5. Here the CDR3 DNA reads TGTGCCAGCAGCTTAGCGCAATGGACTAGCGGGGGGTACTTC. As protein: CASSLAQWTSGGYF. The full variable domain, its missing parts supplied by reference TRBV7-2 and TRBJ2-5, is GAGVSQSPSNKVTEKGKDVELRCDPISGHTALYWYRQSLGQGLEFLIYFQGNSAPDKSGLPSDRFSAERTGGSVSTLTIQRTQQEDSAVYLCASSLAQWTSGGYFGPGTRLLVL.

The V call is TRBV2, the J call TRBJ2-3; weak D call: TRBD2 (6 bases). The CDR3 totals 11 residues. Trimming shortened V by 11 bases and J by 5 bases, and 11 bases separated the two germline ends. Germline-derived CDR1 and CDR2 are SNHLY and FYNNEI. The CDR3 loop is CAGLRGDTQYF. DNA for the CDR3: TGTGCCGGACTAAGGGGAGATACGCAGTATTTT.

The V call is TRBV5-1, the J call TRBJ2-5; D gene uncertain. Germline loops: CDR1 SGHRS, CDR2 YFSETQ. V lost 0 bases and J lost 3, with 0 bases in between. The CDR3 consists of 11 residues. CDR3 amino acids: CASSLEETQYF. The CDR3, as DNA: TGCGCCAGCAGCTTGGAAGAGACCCAGTACTTC.

This clone was picked up a small number of times. This chain links TRBV9 with TRBJ1-5; TRBD1 is a possible D gene (5 bases). The CDR3 length is 13 residues. CDR1 and CDR2 from the germline V gene are SGDLS and YYNGEE. Trimming left V 4 bases short and J 3 bases short, with 8 bases between. The chain's CDR3 is CASSQGTNQPQHF. The CDR3 DNA reads as TGTGCCAGCAGCCAGGGAACCAATCAGCCCCAGCATTTT. The whole variable domain, remainder taken from reference TRBV9 and TRBJ1-5, is DSGVTQTPKHLITATGQRVTLRCSPRSGDLSVYWYQQSLDQGLQFLIQYYNGEERAKGNILERFSAQQFPDLHSELNLSSLELGDSALYFCASSQGTNQPQHFGDGTRLSIL.

The chain is built from TRBV7-3 and TRBJ1-5; a weak D match, TRBD1 (6 bases). The CDR3 runs to 18 residues. V shed 1 base and J shed 10 bases, with 26 bases lying between them. CDR1 SGHTA and CDR2 FQGTGA come from the germline V gene. The DNA for the CDR3 is TGTGCCAGCAGCTTAAAGGGGCGGCAGGGGCCTCCGTCGGGTCCCCAGCATTTT. Translation gives CASSLKGRQGPPSGPQHF.